The 12 T cell receptor beta chains in this list originate from one sample, sequenced in a study of PD-1 blockade in classical Hodgkin lymphoma. Time point in this sample: cycle 4 day 1 (C4D1), after more than 5 weeks of nivolumab. Brentuximab vedotin exposure varied among the patients, all of whom had relapsed after autologous stem cell transplantation. Clones were sequenced by immunoSEQ multiplex PCR, and TCRdb holds only the in-frame ones, with some missing. The top ten hold about a sixth of the sample, which has about 28,000 clones, 80% seen once. The source was peripheral blood mononuclear cells (PBMCs), collected before the fourth cycle of nivolumab. These receptors came from a human donor with classical Hodgkin lymphoma.

The genes are TRBV5-6 and TRBJ2-4; D call uncertain. V was cut by 1 base and J by 0 bases, with 11 bases left in between. Germline-derived CDR1 and CDR2 are SGHDT and YYEEEE. This CDR3 contains 16 residues. DNA for the CDR3: TGTGCCAGCAGCTTGTCTAATATAATAGCCAAAAACATTCAGTACTTC. Translating it yields CASSLSNIIAKNIQYF. Filled out from reference TRBV5-6 and TRBJ2-4, the complete variable domain reads DAGVTQSPTHLIKTRGQQVTLRCSPKSGHDTVSWYQQALGQGPQFIFQYYEEEERQRGNFPDRFSGHQFPNYSSELNVNALLLGDSALYLCASSLSNIIAKNIQYFGAGTRLSVL.

The chain links TRBV19 to TRBJ2-5, with 7 bases matching TRBD2. The CDR3 sequence is 14 residues long. J was trimmed by 2 bases and V by 4 bases; bases with no gene match: 4. CDR1 is LNHDA and CDR2 is SQIVND in the germline V gene (reference sequence). CDR3 DNA: TGTGCCAGTAGTACGCAGGGAGGGCAAGAGACCCAGTACTTC. Its protein product is CASSTQGGQETQYF.

This chain uses TRBV6-5 with TRBJ2-5; 7 bases align to TRBD1. This CDR3 is built from 14 residues. The ends lost 4 bases at V and 3 bases at J; junction bases unmatched: 5. The germline CDR1 and CDR2 sequences are MNHEY and SVGAGI. In DNA form, the CDR3 reads TGTGCCAGCAGTTTTACAGGGGTAGAAGAGACCCAGTACTTC. It specifies CASSFTGVEETQYF.

The chain uses TRBV6-5 and TRBJ2-1, with a weak D call TRBD1 (6 bases). V was shortened by 7 bases and J by 7 bases, with 14 bases between the two germline ends. CDR3 length: 13 residues. CDR1 is MNHEY and CDR2 is SVGAGI in the germline V gene. In DNA, the CDR3 is TGTGCCAGCAATCAACAGGGTGGAAATGAGCAGTTCTTC. This codes for CASNQQGGNEQFF.

V gene TRBV6-6 combines with J gene TRBJ2-7; D not resolved. Germline loops: CDR1 MNHNY, CDR2 SVGAGI (reference sequence). The CDR3 consists of 13 residues. Trimming took off 3 bases at V and 2 bases at J, with 8 bases between the two ends. CDR3 sequence: CASSYRPPYEQYF. CDR3 nucleotide sequence: TGTGCCAGCAGTTATAGGCCTCCCTACGAGCAGTACTTC.

J is TRBJ2-5 and V is TRBV4-1, with 7 bases lining up with TRBD2. Germline CDR1 MGHRA, CDR2 YSYEKL. The CDR3 extends over 13 amino acids. With V trimmed by 3 bases and J by 5 bases, 3 bases remained unmatched. CDR3: CASSQGGEETQYF. In DNA form, the CDR3 reads TGCGCCAGCAGCCAGGGGGGGGAGGAGACCCAGTACTTC.

This sequence joins TRBV19 and TRBJ2-7; a possible D gene is TRBD2 (6 bases). The CDR3 spans 14 residues. V lost 3 bases and J lost 7, with 16 bases in between. CDR1 is LNHDA, CDR2 SQIVND, per germline (reference sequence). This chain's CDR3 is CASSILGTAGEQYF. In nucleotides, the CDR3 is TGTGCCAGTAGTATTTTGGGGACGGCGGGGGAGCAGTACTTC.

The J gene is TRBJ2-7, the V gene TRBV6-5; 8 nucleotides line up with TRBD2. The CDR3 has 14 amino acids. Losses at the gene ends were 0 bases for V and 3 bases for J; bases not matched to a gene: 1. The germline gives CDR1 MNHEY, CDR2 SVGAGI. CDR3 in DNA: TGTGCCAGCAGTTACTCCCTAGCGGGCTACGAGCAGTACTTC. It translates to CASSYSLAGYEQYF.

This chain links TRBV19 with TRBJ1-5; D gene ambiguous. Trimming removed 5 bases from V and 3 bases from J, with 11 bases in between. Germline values: CDR1 LNHDA, CDR2 SQIVND (reference sequence). The CDR3 sequence is 14 residues long. The chain's CDR3 is CASSLRHNNQPQHF. Written as DNA, the CDR3 is TGTGCCAGTAGTCTACGACACAACAATCAGCCCCAGCATTTT.

The chain recombines TRBV5-1 with TRBJ1-1; no definite D call. The V gene's germline CDR1 is SGHRS and CDR2 YFSETQ. This CDR3 spans 13 amino acids. V was trimmed by 0 bases and J by 2 bases, leaving 5 bases between them. The CDR3 loop reads CASSLEQNTEAFF. Here the CDR3 DNA reads TGCGCCAGCAGCTTGGAGCAAAACACTGAAGCTTTCTTT.

This chain links TRBV10-3 with TRBJ1-1; 7 bases match TRBD1. V shed 6 bases, J shed 3 bases, and the junction held 4 bases outside the gene matches. Germline V lookup: CDR1 ENHRY, CDR2 SYGVKD. The CDR3 runs to 13 residues. CDR3 loop: CAISRGSDTEAFF. The CDR3 DNA reads TGTGCCATCAGCAGGGGGTCGGACACTGAAGCTTTCTTT.

The chain has TRBV5-1 and TRBJ2-7; D unclear. The CDR3 covers 14 residues. In germline, CDR1 is SGHRS, CDR2 YFSETQ. V was shortened by 0 bases and J by 0 bases, with 7 bases between the two germline ends. CDR3 sequence reads: CASSLEGLSYEQYF. CDR3 in DNA: TGCGCCAGCAGCTTGGAGGGCCTCTCCTACGAGCAGTACTTC.